This T cell receptor (beta chain) was found in a study of blood T cell repertoires in COVID-19. Across the study: T cells, B-cell-depleted T cells, or PBMCs provided the cDNA or gDNA that served as material.

TCRdb keeps only in-frame clones here, not all; method: immunoSEQ multiplex PCR. This sample yields roughly 180,000 clones, of which approximately 89% are seen a single time; just under 8.5% belongs to the top ten. The CDR3 covers 18 residues. Germline CDR1 MDHEN, CDR2 SYDVKM. Germline trimming cut 6 bases from V and 7 bases from J; bases unmatched to any gene: 17. The rearrangement uses TRBV28 and TRBJ1-4; 10 nucleotides agree with TRBD1. Sequencing used peripheral blood. The clonotype was recovered from a woman aged 60-75 years with acute or convalescent COVID-19. CDR3: CASSSSDRGPSRGEKLFF. CDR3 DNA: TGTGCCAGCAGCTCATCAGACAGGGGGCCCTCCAGGGGTGAAAAACTGTTTTTT. Together with reference TRBV28 and TRBJ1-4, the CDR3 gives the full variable domain: DVKVTQSSRYLVKRTGEKVFLECVQDMDHENMFWYRQDPGLGLRLIYFSYDVKMKEKGDIPEGYSVSREKKERFSLILESASTNQTSMYLCASSSSDRGPSRGEKLFFGSGTQLSVL.